This note documents a single T cell receptor beta chain sequence. What it recognizes is unknown. Time point specified: recipient sample about 28 days before transplant, after cytoreduction. Blood collection times were about day -28 and days 30, 100, 180 posttransplant. The sample comes from a study of T cell clonotyping in hematopoietic cell transplantation. Study in general: Recipients' pretransplant samples followed cytoreduction.

Whole-study results and caveats: Recipient TCR diversity dropped after transplant; expanded clonotypes rose from day 30 to 180. Broader posttransplant TCR repertoire diversity was predicted by graft donor and pretransplant recipient Inverse Simpson Index values.

The repertoire was sequenced with immunoSEQ multiplex PCR; TCRdb's copy has only in-frame clones and lacks some. Altogether some 49,000 clones are present, more than 75% being singletons, with the ten largest covering 5.5% to 7%. The CDR3 covers 14 residues. The genes are TRBV1 and TRBJ2-2; the D call TRBD2 from the table was never checked on the DNA. TRBV1 is a documented pseudogene. The origin of this receptor is a man aged 55 to 70 with biphenotypic leukemia. Some clones in this sample may be carry-over from other donors' samples. The sequences come from peripheral blood mononuclear cells, collected before stem cell transplant. In DNA form, the CDR3 reads TGCACCAGCACCAGATCGAGGGACACCGGGGAGCTGTTTTTT. Protein sequence: CTSTRSRDTGELFF.